These 29 T cell receptor beta chains were sequenced from one sample in a study of T cell responses to AZD1222 COVID-19 vaccine. Libraries were prepared by immunoSEQ multiplex PCR; TCRdb keeps only in-frame clonotypes and omits some of them. The table records approximately 120,000 clones, 70% to 90% of them present only once. This sample comprised peripheral blood, obtained on day 0 of AZD1222 vaccination. The receptors stem from an adult in good health.

This clone has a handful of counts. The genes are TRBV7-2 and TRBJ2-7; unclear D gene. Germline V gives CDR1 SGHTA, CDR2 FQGNSA. The CDR3 runs to 14 residues. Between the trimmed V and J ends, which lost 5 bases and 4 bases, there was a span of 15 bases. The CDR3 here is CASSVSEYIYEQYF. The CDR3 region has the DNA TGTGCCAGCAGCGTTAGTGAATACATATACGAGCAGTACTTC. Full variable domain (remainder filled in from reference TRBV7-2 and TRBJ2-7): GAGVSQSPSNKVTEKGKDVELRCDPISGHTALYWYRQSLGQGLEFLIYFQGNSAPDKSGLPSDRFSAERTGGSVSTLTIQRTQQEDSAVYLCASSVSEYIYEQYFGPGTRLTVT.

This chain connects TRBV4-2 to TRBJ2-5; TRBD2 matches at 7 bases. V lost 2 bases to trimming and J lost 5 bases; unmatched junction nucleotides: 8. Germline CDR1 LGHNA, CDR2 YNFKEQ. The CDR3 loop spans 15 amino acids. The CDR3 protein is CASSQNSGSGETQYF. DNA of the CDR3: TGTGCCAGCAGCCAAAATAGCGGGTCAGGGGAGACCCAGTACTTC.

The V and J genes are TRBV7-3 and TRBJ2-5; D is possibly TRBD1 (6 bases). The germline gives CDR1 SGHTA, CDR2 FQGTGA. The CDR3 consists of 14 residues. With 1 base removed from V and 1 base from J, the gap between germline ends came to 7 bases. CDR3 sequence: CASSLMGAQETQYF. The CDR3 DNA follows: TGTGCCAGCAGCTTAATGGGGGCCCAAGAGACCCAGTACTTC.

The genes are TRBV10-1 and TRBJ2-1; 10 positions agree with TRBD2. The germline gives CDR1 WNHNN, CDR2 SYGVQD (reference sequence). The CDR3 is 17 amino acids. V shed 4 bases and J 4 bases; nucleotides not matched to a gene: 10. The CDR3 nucleotides read TGCGCCAGCAGTGCCTATCGGACTAGCGGACCATACAATGAGCAGTTCTTC. Translating gives CASSAYRTSGPYNEQFF.

This chain uses TRBV6-5 with TRBJ1-6; TRBD1 is a possible D gene (6 bases). V shed 7 bases and J shed 6 bases, with 13 bases lying between them. Germline assignment: CDR1 MNHEY and CDR2 SVGAGI. CDR3 length: 14 residues. The CDR3 protein is CASTLGGSNSPLHF. The CDR3 coding sequence is TGTGCCAGCACCCTAGGGGGAAGTAATTCACCCCTCCACTTT.

The rearrangement uses TRBV28 and TRBJ1-2; 7 nucleotides match TRBD1. This CDR3 region has 13 residues. From germline, CDR1 is MDHEN and CDR2 SYDVKM. With V trimmed by 2 bases and J by 5 bases, 2 bases remained unmatched. This CDR3 reads CASSLDREYGYTF. In DNA form, the CDR3 reads TGTGCCAGCAGTTTAGACAGGGAATATGGCTACACCTTC.

In its sample, this clone was seen once. The V gene is TRBV15, the J gene TRBJ2-3, with 9 bases fitting TRBD1. This CDR3 contains 14 residues. The V and J ends lost 10 bases and 2 bases, in that order; junction bases with no gene match: 7. Germline lookup yields CDR1 LNHNV and CDR2 YYDKDF (reference sequence). CDR3 residues: CAIRQGGLTDTQYF. For the CDR3, the DNA is TGTGCCATACGACAGGGGGGCCTCACAGATACGCAGTATTTT.

The chain carries TRBV18 and TRBJ1-5; TRBD1 matches 9 bases. Trimming removed 3 bases from V and 6 bases from J; junction bases left unmatched: 12. Per the germline V gene, CDR1 is KGHSH and CDR2 is LQKENI. This CDR3 region has 17 residues. This CDR3 reads CASSPFTGTGRGQPQHF. The CDR3 nucleotides read TGTGCCAGCTCACCTTTTACCGGGACAGGGAGGGGTCAGCCCCAGCATTTT.

This clone appeared a single time. This chain uses TRBV9 with TRBJ2-6; TRBD1 is a possible D gene (5 bases). The germline V gene encodes CDR1 SGDLS and CDR2 YYNGEE. The CDR3 loop spans 15 amino acids. The V and J ends lost 4 bases and 3 bases respectively, with 11 bases between them. CDR3: CASSQGTNGANVLTF. The DNA of the CDR3 is TGTGCCAGCAGCCAGGGAACTAATGGGGCCAACGTCCTGACTTTC.

This sequence joins TRBV7-2 and TRBJ1-5; maybe TRBD1 (6 bases). V was clipped by 1 base and J by 6 bases, with 13 bases between them. The CDR3 length is 15 residues. Germline V gene data show CDR1 as SGHTA and CDR2 as FQGNSA. The CDR3 here is CASSLEGGGSQPQHF. In nucleotides, the CDR3 is TGTGCCAGCAGCTTAGAAGGGGGGGGTAGTCAGCCCCAGCATTTT.

The chain is built from TRBV7-9 and TRBJ2-1, with D perhaps assigned TRBD1 or TRBD2 (5 bases each). The CDR3 length is 15 residues. The germline V and J ends were trimmed by 7 bases and 4 bases, with 17 bases remaining between them. Germline V gene sequence: CDR1 SEHNR, CDR2 FQNEAQ (reference sequence). CDR3 nucleotides: TGTGCCAGCACGTCCCCTGGGGGAGAGTACAATGAGCAGTTCTTC. The encoded protein is CASTSPGGEYNEQFF.

J is TRBJ1-6 and V is TRBV28; D call uncertain. The CDR3 has 16 residues. V lost 4 bases and J 0 bases, leaving 10 bases between the germline ends. CDR1 and CDR2 from the germline V gene are MDHEN and SYDVKM. The chain's CDR3 is CASSSYPSSYNSPLHF. The CDR3 nucleotides are TGTGCCAGCAGTTCGTACCCCAGCTCCTATAATTCACCCCTCCACTTT. Looking up the rest from reference TRBV28 and TRBJ1-6 gives the full variable domain: DVKVTQSSRYLVKRTGEKVFLECVQDMDHENMFWYRQDPGLGLRLIYFSYDVKMKEKGDIPEGYSVSREKKERFSLILESASTNQTSMYLCASSSYPSSYNSPLHFGNGTRLTVT.

The chain couples TRBV7-3 to TRBJ1-2; 11 nucleotides match TRBD1. V shed 1 base and J 4 bases; nucleotides not matched to a gene: 8. CDR1 SGHTA and CDR2 FQGTGA come from the germline V gene. The CDR3 runs to 17 residues. CDR3 nucleotide sequence: TGTGCCAGCAGCTTAAATCCCGGACAGGGGGCACGCTATGGCTACACCTTC. Its protein is CASSLNPGQGARYGYTF.

CDR3 nucleotides: TGTGCCAGCAGCCACAGCGGGGGGCCCGTCGGTGAGCAGTTCTTC. Residues: CASSHSGGPVGEQFF. The chain couples TRBV3-1 (or the pseudogene TRBV3-2) to TRBJ2-1; 9 bases match TRBD2. The trim removed 3 bases at V and 9 bases at J, leaving 9 bases unmatched. There are 15 residues in the CDR3. Germline V gene data show CDR1 as LGHDT and CDR2 as YNNKEL (reference sequence).

The rearrangement joins TRBV3-1 (or the pseudogene TRBV3-2) to TRBJ2-2; 9 bases align to TRBD1. The CDR3 loop spans 15 amino acids. The germline V gene encodes CDR1 LGHDT and CDR2 YNNKEL (reference sequence). V trimming: 6 bases; J trimming: 7 bases; junction bases outside the gene matches: 9. CDR3 sequence: CASRHWTGEGGELFF. The CDR3 bases are TGTGCCAGCAGACATTGGACAGGGGAGGGCGGGGAGCTGTTTTTT.

V gene TRBV7-9 combines with J gene TRBJ2-7; the D gene is possibly TRBD1 (6 bases). Germline V gives CDR1 SEHNR, CDR2 FQNEAQ (reference sequence). This CDR3 region has 12 residues. Trimming stripped 5 bases from V and 3 bases from J, with 8 bases between. In DNA form, the CDR3 reads TGTGCCAGCAGCCGACAGGTCTACGAGCAGTACTTC. Its translation: CASSRQVYEQYF.

This chain uses TRBV28 with TRBJ2-2, with D possibly being TRBD1 (5 bases). This CDR3 has 13 residues. Trimming removed 8 bases at V and 4 bases at J, with 11 bases between. Germline V gene lookup returns CDR1 MDHEN and CDR2 SYDVKM. CDR3 DNA: TGTGCCAGCGTTAGACAGATCACCGGGGAGCTGTTTTTT. This encodes CASVRQITGELFF.

The chain joins TRBV19 to TRBJ2-1, with 8 bases that match TRBD2. The junction had 7 bases not matched to a gene; V was cut back by 1 base and J by 5 bases. Germline loops: CDR1 LNHDA, CDR2 SQIVND (reference sequence). The CDR3 contains 16 residues. In nucleotides, the CDR3 is TGTGCCAGTAGTATAGGGGGGACTAGGGGACACAATGAGCAGTTCTTC. It yields the protein CASSIGGTRGHNEQFF.

The V gene is TRBV7-2, the J gene TRBJ1-1; D might be TRBD1 (6 bases). Germline-derived CDR1 and CDR2 are SGHTA and FQGNSA. V lost 0 bases to trimming and J lost 4 bases, with 15 bases between them. The CDR3 covers 16 residues. The CDR3 DNA follows: TGTGCCAGCAGCTTAGCACAGGGAGTCTCCTCCACTGAAGCTTTCTTT. Translation gives CASSLAQGVSSTEAFF.

The genes are TRBV28 and TRBJ1-1; TRBD1 is a possible D gene (5 bases). CDR1 and CDR2 from the germline V gene are MDHEN and SYDVKM. V gave up 11 bases and J gave up 1 base, with 14 bases separating them. The CDR3 length is 13 residues. The CDR3 loop is CAAGGGRNTEAFF. DNA for the CDR3: TGTGCCGCCGGGGGGGGACGGAACACTGAAGCTTTCTTT.

The V gene is TRBV28, the J gene TRBJ1-4, with 9 bases that match TRBD1. CDR3 length: 15 amino acids. CDR1 MDHEN and CDR2 SYDVKM come from the germline V gene. V lost 6 bases and J lost 8; bases outside the gene matches: 10. CDR3 residues: CASRDRQGVVEKLFF. The DNA for the CDR3 is TGTGCCAGCAGGGATAGACAGGGGGTCGTCGAAAAACTGTTTTTT. Full variable domain (missing parts from reference TRBV28 and TRBJ1-4): DVKVTQSSRYLVKRTGEKVFLECVQDMDHENMFWYRQDPGLGLRLIYFSYDVKMKEKGDIPEGYSVSREKKERFSLILESASTNQTSMYLCASRDRQGVVEKLFFGSGTQLSVL.

The count of this clone is one. J is TRBJ1-5 and V is TRBV6-4; no reliable D call. The CDR3 is 12 amino acids. The germline CDR1 and CDR2 sequences are MRHNA and SNTAGT. CDR3 loop: CVQGRVNQPQHF. The CDR3, as DNA: TGTGTCCAAGGGAGGGTCAATCAGCCCCAGCATTTT.

V gene TRBV12-5 combines with J gene TRBJ2-1; 8 positions match TRBD2. V lost 4 bases, J lost 7 bases, and 0 bases stayed unmatched. The CDR3 extends over 12 amino acids. Germline assignment: CDR1 LGHNT and CDR2 FRNRAP. CDR3 bases: TGTGCTAGTGGTTCGGGGGGGAATGAGCAGTTCTTC. It yields the protein CASGSGGNEQFF. Combining the CDR3 with reference TRBV12-5 and TRBJ2-1 gives the whole variable domain DARVTQTPRHKVTEMGQEVTMRCQPILGHNTVFWYRQTMMQGLELLAYFRNRAPLDDSGMPKDRFSAEMPDATLATLKIQPSEPRDSAVYFCASGSGGNEQFFGPGTRLTVL.

The V gene is TRBV5-1, the J gene TRBJ2-7; no reliable D call. V lost 0 bases and J 1 base, leaving 5 bases between the germline ends. The CDR3 has 13 amino acids. Per germline, CDR1 SGHRS and CDR2 YFSETQ. The CDR3 bases are TGCGCCAGCAGCTTGGGAGAGTCCTACGAGCAGTACTTC. Its protein product is CASSLGESYEQYF.

This clone was found once. CDR3 nucleotides: TGCGCCAGCAGCCGCCAGGGGGACAGGGCCTACGAGCAGTACTTC. Encoded protein: CASSRQGDRAYEQYF. This chain links TRBV5-1 with TRBJ2-7; 9 nucleotides match TRBD1. The CDR3 runs to 15 residues. Germline V CDR1 and CDR2: SGHRS, YFSETQ. With V trimmed by 4 bases and J by 2 bases, 7 bases remained unmatched.

The chain carries TRBV28 and TRBJ1-2; no clear D gene. The CDR3 covers 13 residues. Per the germline V gene, CDR1 is MDHEN and CDR2 is SYDVKM. Trimming shortened V by 2 bases and J by 3 bases, and 7 bases separated the two germline ends. CDR3 nucleotides: TGTGCCAGCAGTTTAGTAGGGTACTATGGCTACACCTTC. Translated: CASSLVGYYGYTF.

This chain uses TRBV11-2 with TRBJ1-2; D possibly corresponds to TRBD1 (6 bases). Germline loops: CDR1 SGHAT, CDR2 FQNNGV. The CDR3 is made up of 17 amino acids. With 1 base removed from V and 7 bases from J, the gap between germline ends came to 22 bases. This CDR3 is CASSLGSSGARFGGYTF. DNA for the CDR3: TGTGCCAGCAGCTTAGGATCCTCAGGGGCCCGATTCGGTGGCTACACCTTC.

The chain carries TRBV6-2 or TRBV6-3 and TRBJ2-3; TRBD2 matches 8 bases. This CDR3 comprises 12 residues. V gave up 6 bases and J gave up 12 bases; unmatched junction bases: 8. The germline gives CDR1 MNHEY, CDR2 SVGEGT. In DNA form, the CDR3 reads TGTGCCAGCAGCCCGGGGGGGTTTTCACAGTATTTT. Encoded protein: CASSPGGFSQYF.

This chain uses TRBV6-6 with TRBJ1-3; unclear D gene. The CDR3 length is 13 residues. V lost 6 bases and J lost 9, with 15 bases in between. Looked up from germline, CDR1 is MNHNY and CDR2 is SVGAGI (reference sequence). The CDR3 nucleotides are TGTGCCAGCAGGCCACTCGGAGTTGGCACCATATATTTT. This gives the protein CASRPLGVGTIYF.